This T cell receptor (beta chain) originates from a study of naive and memory T cell subsets. Study findings and constraints: Over 85% of naive TCR sequences appeared only once, unlike memory subsets.

The CDR3 runs 13 residues. V was clipped by 4 bases and J by 4 bases, with 10 bases between them. From germline, CDR1 is LGHDT and CDR2 YNNKEL (reference sequence). An equimolar mix of two oligonucleotides served as the beta constant-region primer for TRBC1 and TRBC2. The ligated cDNA underwent four PCR rounds using SP2 and nested alpha and beta constant-region primers. Each CDR3 protein gets one entry after TCRdb re-called the UMI-ligation and nested PCR reads with MiXCR. The data contain over 30,000 distinct CDR3 sequences, 18% of them seen just once; the ten biggest clones take up 3% to 3.5%. This clonotype occurred a few times. As yet, its antigen is unknown.

This clonotype was obtained from a human donor in good health. Specimen: effector memory CD4+ T cells from blood. Subset denoted: effector memory, CD45RA- CD27-. V usage is TRBV3-1 and J usage is TRBJ2-5; tentatively, D is TRBD1 (6 bases). CDR3 protein: CASSRGQLETQYF. CDR3 nucleotide sequence: TGTGCCAGCAGCCGAGGACAGTTAGAGACCCAGTACTTC.